Presented here are 19 T cell receptor beta chains from one specimen sequenced in a study of T cell responses to AZD1222 COVID-19 vaccine. Libraries were prepared by immunoSEQ multiplex PCR; TCRdb keeps only in-frame clonotypes and omits some of them. The sample contains about 150,000 clones, about nine tenths of which appear only once. The sample here was peripheral blood, taken on day 0 of AZD1222 vaccination. All receptors derive from an adult in good health.

This rearrangement joins TRBV12-3 or TRBV12-4 to TRBJ1-1; maybe TRBD1 (5 bases). The CDR3 contains 13 residues. V lost 5 bases and J 1 base, leaving 8 bases between the germline ends. The DNA for the CDR3 is TGTGCCAGCAGTCAGACAGCGAACACTGAAGCTTTCTTT. It translates to CASSQTANTEAFF.

This clone is judged medium-sized (0.01 to 0.1%). Compared with germline, one end of the junction differs, possibly owing to a read error. V gene TRBV5-1 combines with J gene TRBJ2-7; D gene unclear. Germline-derived CDR1 and CDR2 are SGHRS and YFSETQ. The CDR3 extends over 10 amino acids. CDR3 in DNA: TGCGCCAGCAGCTTGCTGGCTTGGCACTTC. Encoded protein: CASSLLAWHF.

The rearrangement uses TRBV5-4 and TRBJ2-5; 12 positions agree with TRBD2. V lost 4 bases and J lost 10; bases outside the gene matches: 11. CDR3 length: 15 amino acids. CDR1 and CDR2 from the germline V gene are SGHNT and YYREEE (reference sequence). CDR3 nucleotide sequence: TGTGCCAGCAGCCCCGGGACTAGCGGGTCAAGGAACCAGTACTTC. Its protein is CASSPGTSGSRNQYF. The whole variable domain, remainder taken from reference TRBV5-4 and TRBJ2-5, is ETGVTQSPTHLIKTRGQQVTLRCSSQSGHNTVSWYQQALGQGPQFIFQYYREEENGRGNFPPRFSGLQFPNYSSELNVNALELDDSALYLCASSPGTSGSRNQYFGPGTRLLVL.

In this sample, this clone turned up once. The V gene is TRBV5-1, the J gene TRBJ1-1; D is unresolved. Per germline, CDR1 SGHRS and CDR2 YFSETQ. The CDR3 extends over 16 amino acids. V dropped 0 bases and J dropped 0 bases, with 12 bases sitting between them. The CDR3 sequence: CASSLGAQALNTEAFF. CDR3 in DNA: TGCGCCAGCAGCTTGGGGGCACAAGCTCTGAACACTGAAGCTTTCTTT.

V and J are TRBV7-2 and TRBJ1-2; 10 nucleotides line up with TRBD1. CDR1 is SGHTA and CDR2 is FQGNSA in the germline V gene. The CDR3 has 16 amino acids. The V gene end was trimmed by 0 bases and the J gene end by 5 bases; junction bases not matched to a gene: 6. The CDR3 DNA is TGTGCCAGCAGCTTAGCGCGACAGGGGGCAGGGTATGGCTACACCTTC. This translates into CASSLARQGAGYGYTF.

The V gene is TRBV6-1, the J gene TRBJ1-1; TRBD1 agrees at 7 bases. With V trimmed by 3 bases and J by 5 bases, 3 bases remained unmatched. This CDR3 has 13 amino acids. CDR1 MNHNS and CDR2 SASEGT come from the germline V gene. The CDR3 region has the DNA TGTGCCAGCAGTGAGGACAGGAGGACTGAAGCTTTCTTT. This gives the protein CASSEDRRTEAFF.

This chain uses TRBV4-3 with TRBJ1-4; 7 bases agree with TRBD1. V trimming: 5 bases; J trimming: 7 bases; junction bases outside the gene matches: 10. The CDR3 has 15 residues. The germline gives CDR1 LGHNA, CDR2 YSLEER. The CDR3 region has the DNA TGCGCCAGCAGCTCGCAGACAGGGATCGGTGAAAAACTGTTTTTT. It is translated as CASSSQTGIGEKLFF.

V is TRBV6-2 or TRBV6-3 and J is TRBJ2-3; D perhaps matches TRBD2 (5 bases). V was shortened by 4 bases and J by 6 bases, with 14 bases between the two germline ends. The CDR3 sequence is 14 residues long. The germline CDR1 and CDR2 sequences are MNHEY and SVGEGT. For the CDR3, the DNA is TGTGCCAGCAGTTTAAACCGGAGGAGGGATACGCAGTATTTT. Translating it yields CASSLNRRRDTQYF.

The V gene is TRBV10-3, the J gene TRBJ1-1; 10 bases line up with TRBD1. The V segment lost 2 bases and the J segment 5 bases; nucleotides outside the gene matches: 5. Germline assignment: CDR1 ENHRY and CDR2 SYGVKD. The CDR3 consists of 15 residues. The CDR3 DNA reads as TGTGCCATCAGTGAGACTGGACAGGGGGATACTGAAGCTTTCTTT. Encoded protein: CAISETGQGDTEAFF.

This clone has only a few counts. The CDR3 DNA is TGTGCCAGCAGCTTCCTTACGGGGTGGAACACTGAAGCTTTCTTT. Amino acid sequence: CASSFLTGWNTEAFF. The chain uses TRBV13 and TRBJ1-1; D is ambiguous. Germline loops: CDR1 PRHDT, CDR2 FYEKMQ (reference sequence). The length of the CDR3 is 15 residues. Trimming left V 3 bases short and J 1 base short, with 12 bases between.

The rearrangement links TRBV5-4 to TRBJ2-7; D remains unclear. The CDR3 contains 14 residues. V was cut by 4 bases and J by 2 bases, with 13 bases left in between. The V gene's germline CDR1 is SGHNT and CDR2 YYREEE (reference sequence). In nucleotides, the CDR3 is TGTGCCAGCAGCCACCGGGCATCTCCCTACGAGCAGTACTTC. It codes for CASSHRASPYEQYF.

DNA for the CDR3: TGTGCCAGCAGCTTAGATTGGGGAGGAGATGGCTACACCTTC. Translation: CASSLDWGGDGYTF. V usage is TRBV7-2 and J usage is TRBJ1-2, with D unresolved. In germline, CDR1 is SGHTA, CDR2 FQGNSA. Trimming shortened V by 1 base and J by 6 bases, and 12 bases separated the two germline ends. The CDR3 consists of 14 residues.

This rearrangement joins TRBV5-6 to TRBJ2-2; 7 positions agree with TRBD2. This CDR3 has 16 amino acids. Trimming cost V 0 bases and J 5 bases; bases outside gene matches: 7. The germline CDR1 and CDR2 sequences are SGHDT and YYEEEE. For the CDR3, the DNA is TGTGCCAGCAGCTTGGATTACGGGACTATTACCGGGGAGCTGTTTTTT. Translation gives CASSLDYGTITGELFF.

This clone showed up just once. The chain combines TRBV10-3 with TRBJ1-3; 8 nucleotides match TRBD1. V gave up 7 bases and J gave up 2 bases; unmatched junction bases: 4. The length of the CDR3 is 14 residues. Germline assignment: CDR1 ENHRY and CDR2 SYGVKD. The CDR3 here is CAIKTGDPGNTIYF. The CDR3 DNA follows: TGTGCCATCAAGACAGGGGATCCTGGAAACACCATATATTTT.

The V and J genes are TRBV29-1 and TRBJ1-1, with TRBD1 as a possible D gene (5 bases). The CDR3 is 13 amino acids. V was clipped by 1 base and J by 4 bases, with 10 bases between them. Germline CDR1 reads SQVTM; CDR2 reads ANQGSEA. The CDR3 bases are TGCAGCGTTGAAGGCGCTGGGGGCACTGAAGCTTTCTTT. Amino acids: CSVEGAGGTEAFF.

The gene calls are TRBV7-2 and TRBJ1-1; TRBD1 aligns across 10 bases. V shed 1 base, J shed 10 bases, and the junction held 3 bases outside the gene matches. Germline lookup yields CDR1 SGHTA and CDR2 FQGNSA. The CDR3 sequence is 13 residues long. The DNA for the CDR3 is TGTGCCAGCAGCTTAGGGGGACAGGGGCGAGCTTTCTTT. It yields the protein CASSLGGQGRAFF.

The chain recombines TRBV28 with TRBJ1-4; 7 bases fit TRBD1. The CDR3 covers 15 residues. CDR1 and CDR2 (germline): MDHEN, SYDVKM. Germline trimming cut 3 bases from V and 5 bases from J; bases unmatched to any gene: 6. CDR3 bases: TGTGCCAGCAGTTTGCCCCAGGACAGGAATGAAAAACTGTTTTTT. The encoded protein is CASSLPQDRNEKLFF.

In this sample, this clone turned up a few times. The CDR3 DNA reads as TGTGCCAGCAGCCCCCCAAGGCGGCTGAATAGCAATCAGCCCCAGCATTTT. Amino acids: CASSPPRRLNSNQPQHF. The chain joins TRBV7-8 to TRBJ1-5; D gene unclear. Germline V gene lookup returns CDR1 SGHVS and CDR2 FQNEAQ. V lost 5 bases, J lost 0 bases, and 17 bases lay in between. CDR3 length equals 17 residues.

V and J are TRBV6-5 and TRBJ1-1; tentatively, D is TRBD1 (6 bases). Germline V CDR1 and CDR2: MNHEY, SVGAGI. CDR3 length equals 15 residues. The V and J ends lost 2 bases and 4 bases respectively, with 14 bases between them. The CDR3 reads CASSYPLQGGTEAFF. DNA of the CDR3: TGTGCCAGCAGTTACCCCCTTCAAGGGGGCACTGAAGCTTTCTTT.